These T cell receptor beta chains were read from a single sample in a study of blood T cell repertoires in COVID-19. Sequenced by immunoSEQ multiplex PCR; TCRdb stores in-frame clones only, minus some. The table records 88,000 or so clones, around 86% of them present only once. Specimen: peripheral blood. All receptors derive from a man between 60 and 70 years old with acute or convalescent COVID-19. CDR3s include the opening cysteine and the closing phenylalanine or tryptophan. D genes are given only for firm matches. Expanded clones are given a class, and other clones once, few, many or no size at all.

v_call	clone_size	j_call	d_call	cdr3_nt	cdr3_aa
TRBV6-5	.	TRBJ2-2	TRBD1	TGTGCCAGCAGCCGGGACAGGGCGACCGGGGAGCTGTTTTTT	CASSRDRATGELFF
TRBV9	.	TRBJ2-1	TRBD2	TGTGCCAGCAGCGTAGGGTTGGAGCGGGAGGGTCAGAAGGCATACAATGAGCAGTTCTTC	CASSVGLEREGQKAYNEQFF
TRBV3-1/TRBV3-2	.	TRBJ1-4	TRBD1	TGTGCCAGCAGCCAATTGAGGGACAGGAATGAAAAACTGTTTTTT	CASSQLRDRNEKLFF
TRBV5-1	once	TRBJ2-1	TRBD2	TGCGCCAGCAGCTGGACTAGCGGGAGCTTTGAGCAGTTCTTC	CASSWTSGSFEQFF
TRBV30	.	TRBJ2-3	TRBD2	TGTGCCTGGAGTGTACCCGGGACTAGCGCCAAATATTTT	CAWSVPGTSAKYF
TRBV9	.	TRBJ2-2	.	TGTGCCAGCAGCCCCCGAAGAGGGGAGGCCTCCGTCCGAACCGGGGAGCTGTTTTTT	CASSPRRGEASVRTGELFF
TRBV18	.	TRBJ1-5	TRBD1	TGTGCCAGCTCCCCGGGACAGGGAAATCAGCCCCAGCATTTT	CASSPGQGNQPQHF
TRBV18	.	TRBJ1-2	.	TGTGCCAGCTCACCATACGCAAGCAACTATGGCTACACCTTC	CASSPYASNYGYTF
TRBV30	once	TRBJ2-1	TRBD2	TGTGCCTGGAGTGTAATCGGCGGGAGTCTCCCCCGTGAGCAGTTCTTC	CAWSVIGGSLPREQFF
TRBV11-3	.	TRBJ2-6	TRBD1	TGTGCCAGCAGCTTAGATCACGGGACAGGGCCCTCTGGGGCCAACGTCCTGACTTTC	CASSLDHGTGPSGANVLTF
TRBV4-2	.	TRBJ2-7	.	TGTGCCAGCAGCCAAGATCGAGGGAGACTACCACTTTACGAGCAGTACTTC	CASSQDRGRLPLYEQYF
TRBV19	.	TRBJ1-1	.	TGTGCCAGTAGTATATTAGGGGCGAACACTGAAGCTTTCTTT	CASSILGANTEAFF
TRBV18	.	TRBJ2-7	.	TGTGCCAGCTCACCCGGTACCTACGAGCAGTACTTC	CASSPGTYEQYF
TRBV9	.	TRBJ2-7	.	TGTGCCAGCAGTTACGAACAGGGCGAGCAGTACTTC	CASSYEQGEQYF
TRBV13	.	TRBJ2-7	TRBD1	TGTGCCAGCAGCTTCCCACGGACAGGGGGAACCTACGAGCAGTACTTC	CASSFPRTGGTYEQYF
TRBV7-3	.	TRBJ2-5	TRBD2	TGTGCCAGCAGCTTAGGGGTTAGCGGGGGGTCAGAGACCCAGTACTTC	CASSLGVSGGSETQYF
TRBV3-1/TRBV3-2	.	TRBJ2-7	TRBD1	TGTGCCAGCAGCCAAGAAGCCAGGGGGCAGGGGCAGTACTTC	CASSQEARGQGQYF
TRBV6-2/TRBV6-3	.	TRBJ2-1	TRBD1	TGTGCCAGCAGTTACTGGACTGGACAGGGGAAATTCTTC	CASSYWTGQGKFF
TRBV5-6	.	TRBJ2-7	TRBD1	TGTGCCAGCAGCTTGTATTCAGGACAGGGCTACGAGCAGTACTTC	CASSLYSGQGYEQYF
TRBV3-1/TRBV3-2	.	TRBJ2-1	TRBD2	TGTGCCAGCAGCTCTCTAGCGGAGGGCCCCCATCCAGCCGTCTTC	CASSSLAEGPHPAVF
TRBV5-4	once	TRBJ2-1	TRBD2	TGTGCCAGCAGCTTGTCCCCTAGCGGGAGCTACAATGAGCAGTTCTTC	CASSLSPSGSYNEQFF
TRBV7-9	.	TRBJ2-5	TRBD1	TGTGCCAGCAGCCAAACCCGGGACAGGACACACTTC	CASSQTRDRTHF
TRBV7-6	.	TRBJ2-3	TRBD2	TGTGCCAGCAGCTTCTTAGCGGGGGGGAGCACAGATACGCAGTATTTT	CASSFLAGGSTDTQYF
TRBV5-1	.	TRBJ2-1	TRBD2	TGCGCCAGCAGCACCGGACTAGCGGGGTTCGATGAGCAGTTCTTC	CASSTGLAGFDEQFF
TRBV30	few	TRBJ1-5	.	TGTGCCTGGAGTGTACTGGCTCGGGGGAGCAATCAGCCCCAGCATTTT	CAWSVLARGSNQPQHF
TRBV6-5	.	TRBJ1-2	.	TGTGCCAGCAGTTCCATTCAGGGTTACTATGGCTACACCTTC	CASSSIQGYYGYTF
TRBV14	.	TRBJ2-3	TRBD2	TGTGCCAGCAGCCACGCGGGGGGAACCACAGATACGCAGTATTTT	CASSHAGGTTDTQYF
TRBV2	.	TRBJ2-7	TRBD1	TGTGCCAGCAGAACCGGACAGGGGTTCTACGAGCAGTACTTC	CASRTGQGFYEQYF
TRBV19	.	TRBJ1-2	TRBD1	TGTGCCAGTAGTACCCTCGACAGGGCTGGCTACACCTTC	CASSTLDRAGYTF
TRBV5-6	.	TRBJ2-7	TRBD2	TGTGCCAGCAGCTTTGGTGGTAGCGGGTACGAGCAGTACTTC	CASSFGGSGYEQYF
TRBV7-2	few	TRBJ2-5	TRBD1	TGTGCCAGCAGCCCCCCCCCAGAGACAGGGAGAGAAGAGACCCAGTACTTC	CASSPPPETGREETQYF
TRBV10-1	.	TRBJ2-5	.	TGCGCCAGCAGTGAGCTGAGGGAGGCTCAAGAGACCCAGTACTTC	CASSELREAQETQYF
TRBV27	once	TRBJ2-6	.	TGTGCCAGCAGTTTATACCCTGTACAGAGCTCTGGGGCCAACGTCCTGACTTTC	CASSLYPVQSSGANVLTF
TRBV6-4	.	TRBJ2-3	TRBD2	TGTGCCAGCAGTGAACTAGCGGGGCAAGATACGCAGTATTTT	CASSELAGQDTQYF
TRBV4-2	.	TRBJ2-5	.	TGTGCCAGCAGCCAGAGCCCTAGGGGGGGAGAGACCCAGTACTTC	CASSQSPRGGETQYF
TRBV5-6	.	TRBJ2-3	TRBD2	TGTGCCAGCAGCCACTTGGCCCAACTAGCGGGCCCAGATACGCAGTATTTT	CASSHLAQLAGPDTQYF
TRBV11-1	.	TRBJ1-4	TRBD1	TGTGCCAGCACCCCCGGGACAGCGAGCGAAAAACTGTTTTTT	CASTPGTASEKLFF
TRBV19	.	TRBJ1-2	.	TGTGCCAGTAGAGTACTCAGAGGAGGTGGCTACACCTTC	CASRVLRGGGYTF
TRBV5-4	.	TRBJ2-7	TRBD2	TGTGCCAGCAGCTTGACTAGCGGAACTTACGAGCAGTACTTC	CASSLTSGTYEQYF
TRBV5-1	once	TRBJ2-2	TRBD2	TGCGCCAGCAGTGGACTAGCGGAGAACACCGGGGAGCTGTTTTTT	CASSGLAENTGELFF
TRBV7-2	.	TRBJ2-7	.	TGTGCCAGCAGCCTCATCGACAGGAGCTACGAGCAGTACTTC	CASSLIDRSYEQYF
TRBV6-5	.	TRBJ2-3	TRBD1	TGTGCCAGCAGGCTAGGGACAGGGGAGAGGCCGCAGTATTTT	CASRLGTGERPQYF
TRBV5-6	.	TRBJ2-2	.	TGTGCCAGCAGCTTATGGGGGCAGGGTGAGGACACCGGGGAGCTGTTTTTT	CASSLWGQGEDTGELFF
TRBV5-8	.	TRBJ2-7	TRBD2	TGTGCCAGCAGCTTAGGGAGCCGACTAGCCGAGCAGTACTTC	CASSLGSRLAEQYF
TRBV7-2	.	TRBJ2-1	TRBD2	TGTGCCAGCAGCCCGCGACTAGCGGGAGGTAAGAATGAGCAGTTCTTC	CASSPRLAGGKNEQFF
TRBV19	.	TRBJ2-7	TRBD2	TGTGCCAGCGGACTAGCGCCGTCCTACGAGCAGTACTTC	CASGLAPSYEQYF
TRBV6-6	.	TRBJ2-7	.	TGTGCCAGCAGTTCCCCCACCCTCAGCTCCTACGAGCAGTACTTC	CASSSPTLSSYEQYF
TRBV5-1	.	TRBJ2-3	.	TGCGCCAGCAGCTTGGCCCCAGGGGAGGGTACAGATACGCAGTATTTT	CASSLAPGEGTDTQYF
TRBV27	.	TRBJ2-3	TRBD2	TGTGCCAGCAGCAACCGGAGAAGAGTCTTAGCGGGGCCGGCAGATACGCAGTATTTT	CASSNRRRVLAGPADTQYF
TRBV7-6	once	TRBJ2-2	.	TGTGCCAGCAGCTTAGGAGGGAACACCGGGGAGCTGTTTTTT	CASSLGGNTGELFF
TRBV20-1	.	TRBJ1-2	.	TGCAGTGCTAGTGGGGCCTCCCCGGGATACTATGGCTACACCTTC	CSASGASPGYYGYTF